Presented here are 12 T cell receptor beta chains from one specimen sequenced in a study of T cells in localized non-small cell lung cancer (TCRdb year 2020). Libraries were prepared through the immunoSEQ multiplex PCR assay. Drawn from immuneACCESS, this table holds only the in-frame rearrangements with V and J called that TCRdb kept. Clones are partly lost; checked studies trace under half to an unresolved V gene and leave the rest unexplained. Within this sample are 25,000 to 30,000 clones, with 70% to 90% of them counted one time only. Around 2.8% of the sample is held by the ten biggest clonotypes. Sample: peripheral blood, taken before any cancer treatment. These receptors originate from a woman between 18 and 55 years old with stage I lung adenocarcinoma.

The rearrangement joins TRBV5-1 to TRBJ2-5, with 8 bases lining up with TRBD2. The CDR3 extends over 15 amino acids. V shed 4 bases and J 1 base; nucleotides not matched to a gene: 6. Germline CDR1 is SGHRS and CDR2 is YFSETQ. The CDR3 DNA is TGCGCCAGCAGCCTATCTGCGGGAGGCCAAGAGACCCAGTACTTC. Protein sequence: CASSLSAGGQETQYF. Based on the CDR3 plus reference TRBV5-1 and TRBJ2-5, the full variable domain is KAGVTQTPRYLIKTRGQQVTLSCSPISGHRSVSWYQQTPGQGLQFLFEYFSETQRNKGNFPGRFSGRQFSNSRSEMNVSTLELGDSALYLCASSLSAGGQETQYFGPGTRLLVL.

This chain's CDR3 is CASSLGAFTGELFF. DNA of the CDR3: TGCGCCAGCAGCTTAGGGGCATTCACCGGGGAGCTGTTTTTT. The chain has TRBV5-1 and TRBJ2-2; D may be TRBD1 (5 bases). This CDR3 has 14 amino acids. CDR1 is SGHRS, CDR2 YFSETQ, per germline. V dropped 2 bases and J dropped 4 bases, with 9 bases sitting between them. Full variable domain (remainder filled in from reference TRBV5-1 and TRBJ2-2): KAGVTQTPRYLIKTRGQQVTLSCSPISGHRSVSWYQQTPGQGLQFLFEYFSETQRNKGNFPGRFSGRQFSNSRSEMNVSTLELGDSALYLCASSLGAFTGELFFGEGSRLTVL.

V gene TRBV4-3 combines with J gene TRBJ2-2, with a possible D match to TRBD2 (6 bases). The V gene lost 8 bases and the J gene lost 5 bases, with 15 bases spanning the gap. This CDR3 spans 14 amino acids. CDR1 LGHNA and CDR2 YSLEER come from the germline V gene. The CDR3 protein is CASSAREGTGELFF. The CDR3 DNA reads TGCGCCAGCTCCGCGCGGGAAGGGACCGGGGAGCTGTTTTTT.

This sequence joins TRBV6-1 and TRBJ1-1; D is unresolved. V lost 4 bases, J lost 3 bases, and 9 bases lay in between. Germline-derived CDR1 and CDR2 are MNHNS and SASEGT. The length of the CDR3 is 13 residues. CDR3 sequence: CASSVDRDTEAFF. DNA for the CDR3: TGTGCCAGCAGTGTAGATAGAGACACTGAAGCTTTCTTT.

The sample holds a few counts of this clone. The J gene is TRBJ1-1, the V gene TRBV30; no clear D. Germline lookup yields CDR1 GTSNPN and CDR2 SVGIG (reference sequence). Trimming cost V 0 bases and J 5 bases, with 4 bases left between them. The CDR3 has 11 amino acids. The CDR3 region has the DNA TGTGCCTGGAGTGTAATTACTGAAGCTTTCTTT. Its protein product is CAWSVITEAFF.

CDR3 sequence: CASSLGEGPYEQYF. The CDR3 DNA is TGTGCCAGCTCACTAGGGGAGGGCCCCTACGAGCAGTACTTC. The J gene is TRBJ2-7, the V gene TRBV18; 7 bases fit TRBD2. The CDR3 loop spans 14 amino acids. After removal of 4 bases from V and 2 bases from J, the junction contained 5 bases not matched to a gene. CDR1 is KGHSH, CDR2 LQKENI, per germline.

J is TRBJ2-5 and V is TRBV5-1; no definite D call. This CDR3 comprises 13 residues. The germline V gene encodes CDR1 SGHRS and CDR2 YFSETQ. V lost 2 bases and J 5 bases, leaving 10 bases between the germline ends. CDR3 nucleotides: TGCGCCAGCAGCTTATCGAGGATTGAGACCCAGTACTTC. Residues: CASSLSRIETQYF.

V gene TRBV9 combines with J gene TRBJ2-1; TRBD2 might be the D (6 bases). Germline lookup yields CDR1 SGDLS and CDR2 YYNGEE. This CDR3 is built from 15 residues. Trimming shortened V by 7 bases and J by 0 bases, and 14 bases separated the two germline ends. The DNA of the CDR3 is TGTGCCAGCGTGCGGGACCCCAGCTCCTACAATGAGCAGTTCTTC. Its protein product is CASVRDPSSYNEQFF.

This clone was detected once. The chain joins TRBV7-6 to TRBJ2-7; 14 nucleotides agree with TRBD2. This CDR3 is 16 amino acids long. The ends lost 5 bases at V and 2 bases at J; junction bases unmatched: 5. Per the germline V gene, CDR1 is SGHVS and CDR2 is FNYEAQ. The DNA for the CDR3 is TGTGCCAGCAGCCGGACTAGCGGGAGGAACCCCTACGAGCAGTACTTC. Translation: CASSRTSGRNPYEQYF.

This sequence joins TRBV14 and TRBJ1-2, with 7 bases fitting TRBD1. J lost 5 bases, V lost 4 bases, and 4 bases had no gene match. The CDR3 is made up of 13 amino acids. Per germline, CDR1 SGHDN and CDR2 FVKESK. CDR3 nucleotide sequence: TGTGCCAGCAGCCGGGGACAGACGTATGGCTACACCTTC. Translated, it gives CASSRGQTYGYTF.

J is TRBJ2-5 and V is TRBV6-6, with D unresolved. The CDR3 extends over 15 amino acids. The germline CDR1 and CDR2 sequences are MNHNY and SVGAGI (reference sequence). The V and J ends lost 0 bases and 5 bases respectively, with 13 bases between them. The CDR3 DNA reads TGTGCCAGCAGTTACTCGAGGTCGAGGTGGGAGACCCAGTACTTC. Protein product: CASSYSRSRWETQYF.

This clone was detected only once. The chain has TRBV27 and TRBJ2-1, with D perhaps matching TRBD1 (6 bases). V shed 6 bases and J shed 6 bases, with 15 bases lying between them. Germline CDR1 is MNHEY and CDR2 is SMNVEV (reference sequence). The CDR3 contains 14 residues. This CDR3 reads CASSTGTSLNEQFF. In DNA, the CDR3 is TGTGCCAGCAGCACCGGGACATCTCTCAATGAGCAGTTCTTC.